The clone carrying this TCR beta chain came up a few times. This record comes from a study of T-cell memory formation after mild COVID-19. Via MiXCR, TCRdb re-called the 5' RACE reads, giving one row per CDR3 protein. The sample consists of about 340,000 distinct CDR3 sequences, less than 20% of them appearing once. CDR3 size: 15 residues. With 0 bases clipped from V and 6 bases from J, the junction kept 2 bases outside the gene matches. CDR1 is ENHRY, CDR2 SYGVKD, per germline. The TCR sequence derives from a man aged 18-30 years who had mild COVID-19 (a few samples of this study predate the infection). Cell type and time point are not known. The material sequenced was PBMCs or a T cell subset sorted from them (not recorded which). V gene TRBV10-3 combines with J gene TRBJ1-5, with 10 bases that match TRBD1. CDR3 DNA sequence: TGTGCCATCAGTGAGTCGGGACAGGGGATTCAGCCCCAGCATTTT. Translation: CAISESGQGIQPQHF.